A single sample is the source of the 17 T cell receptor beta chains below, sequenced in a study of blood T cell repertoires in COVID-19. Clones were read by immunoSEQ multiplex PCR, and TCRdb kept only the in-frame ones, dropping some. In the table there are fewer than 150,000 clones, approximately 91% of which are singletons. The specimen was peripheral blood. Source of these receptors: a man aged 50 or older with active or convalescent COVID-19.

This chain's CDR3 is CASSYNYYNEQFF. The CDR3 DNA reads TGTGCCAGCAGTTATAACTATTACAATGAGCAGTTCTTC. The V call is TRBV6-2 or TRBV6-3, the J call TRBJ2-1; D not resolved. V lost 3 bases and J 4 bases, leaving 7 bases between the germline ends. Germline loops: CDR1 MNHEY, CDR2 SVGEGT. The length of the CDR3 is 13 residues.

The J gene is TRBJ1-1, the V gene TRBV28; D might be TRBD1 (5 bases). The CDR3 is made up of 10 amino acids. CDR1 MDHEN and CDR2 SYDVKM come from the germline V gene. Here the CDR3 DNA reads TGTGACCGCCGGGGGACTGAAGCTTTCTTT. It codes for CDRRGTEAFF.

The chain is built from TRBV7-9 and TRBJ1-1; D uncertain. This CDR3 region has 13 residues. The V end lost 5 bases, the J end lost 1 base, and 8 bases lay between the germline ends. CDR1 is SEHNR, CDR2 FQNEAQ, per germline (reference sequence). The CDR3 is CASSKGPNTEAFF. In nucleotides, the CDR3 is TGTGCCAGCAGCAAAGGGCCGAACACTGAAGCTTTCTTT.

The V and J genes are TRBV18 and TRBJ1-5, with no clear D. The germline V gene encodes CDR1 KGHSH and CDR2 LQKENI. V dropped 4 bases and J dropped 4 bases, with 14 bases sitting between them. CDR3 size: 15 residues. CDR3 DNA: TGTGCCAGCTCACTCTCCGGGAACTCAAATCAGCCCCAGCATTTT. Translating gives CASSLSGNSNQPQHF.

This chain joins TRBV7-9 and TRBJ2-1; TRBD2 matches at 12 bases. Germline CDR1 is SEHNR and CDR2 is FQNEAQ (reference sequence). CDR3 length equals 16 residues. The trim removed 3 bases at V and 9 bases at J, leaving 9 bases unmatched. In nucleotides, the CDR3 is TGTGCCAGCAGCTTCCCGACTAGCGGGAGTGACGGTGAGCAGTTCTTC. As protein: CASSFPTSGSDGEQFF. Filled out from reference TRBV7-9 and TRBJ2-1, the complete variable domain reads DTGVSQNPRHKITKRGQNVTFRCDPISEHNRLYWYRQTLGQGPEFLTYFQNEAQLEKSRLLSDRFSAERPKGSFSTLEIQRTEQGDSAMYLCASSFPTSGSDGEQFFGPGTRLTVL.

This sequence joins TRBV12-3 or TRBV12-4 and TRBJ1-5; possible D gene TRBD1, 5 bases. The length of the CDR3 is 13 residues. Trimming pared 3 bases from V and 4 bases from J, leaving 7 bases between. CDR3 amino acids: CASSLTENQPQHF. CDR3 bases: TGTGCCAGCAGTTTGACAGAAAATCAGCCCCAGCATTTT.

The chain has TRBV10-2 and TRBJ2-7; 7 bases are a match to TRBD1. The V gene's germline CDR1 is WSHSY and CDR2 SAAADI. This CDR3 is 14 amino acids long. The junction had 5 bases not matched to a gene; V was cut back by 5 bases and J by 1 base. The DNA of the CDR3 is TGCGCCAGCAGTTTTGTGACAGGGTCCTACGAGCAGTACTTC. It translates to CASSFVTGSYEQYF.

The chain is built from TRBV24-1 and TRBJ1-2, with 12 bases that match TRBD1. From germline, CDR1 is KGHDR and CDR2 SFDVKD. V dropped 4 bases and J dropped 4; count of bases not matched to a gene: 3. The CDR3 runs 15 residues. The chain's CDR3 is CATSDRDRGPYGYTF. In DNA, the CDR3 is TGTGCCACCAGTGACCGGGACAGGGGGCCCTATGGCTACACCTTC.

This chain joins TRBV25-1 and TRBJ1-1; the match to TRBD1 covers 8 bases. Looked up from germline, CDR1 is MGHDK and CDR2 is SYGVNS. The CDR3 extends over 16 amino acids. V was clipped by 4 bases and J by 4 bases; unmatched bases: 11. CDR3 in DNA: TGTGCCAGCAGTGTTAACAGGGGGGACTTTAGCACTGAAGCTTTCTTT. Protein product: CASSVNRGDFSTEAFF. Full variable domain (outside the CDR3, taken from reference TRBV25-1 and TRBJ1-1): EADIYQTPRYLVIGTGKKITLECSQTMGHDKMYWYQQDPGMELHLIHYSYGVNSTEKGDLSSESTVSRIRTEHFPLTLESARPSHTSQYLCASSVNRGDFSTEAFFGQGTRLTVV.

The J gene is TRBJ1-1, the V gene TRBV19; D is ambiguous. Trimming removed 6 bases from V and 4 bases from J, with 18 bases in between. This CDR3 contains 15 residues. CDR1 LNHDA and CDR2 SQIVND come from the germline V gene (reference sequence). The CDR3 nucleotides are TGTGCCAGTAGAACCCGCAGCGGGATGAGCACTGAAGCTTTCTTT. This translates into CASRTRSGMSTEAFF.

The chain recombines TRBV28 with TRBJ2-7, with D possibly being TRBD1 (5 bases). CDR3 size: 17 residues. V lost 7 bases and J lost 7, with 29 bases in between. From germline, CDR1 is MDHEN and CDR2 SYDVKM. As DNA, the CDR3 is TGTGCCAGCAAAACTACAGGAAGAAGAGTAATGGTATCGGAGCAGTACTTC. Translating gives CASKTTGRRVMVSEQYF.

This chain uses TRBV4-1 with TRBJ2-4, with D possibly matching TRBD1 (5 bases). V was pared by 0 bases and J by 8 bases, with 5 bases between. Germline values: CDR1 MGHRA, CDR2 YSYEKL. The CDR3 loop spans 12 amino acids. The CDR3, as DNA: TGCGCCAGCAGCCAAGAAGGGGACATTCAGTACTTC. Translating it yields CASSQEGDIQYF.

The chain joins TRBV5-1 to TRBJ1-4; D may be TRBD1 (5 bases). The CDR3 is made up of 15 amino acids. The V gene lost 4 bases and the J gene lost 0 bases, with 10 bases spanning the gap. Germline V gene lookup returns CDR1 SGHRS and CDR2 YFSETQ. CDR3 sequence: CASSPGGATNEKLFF. As DNA, the CDR3 is TGCGCCAGCAGCCCTGGAGGGGCAACTAATGAAAAACTGTTTTTT.

The V call is TRBV18, the J call TRBJ2-1; TRBD2 matches at 12 bases. The germline V gene has CDR1 KGHSH and CDR2 LQKENI. The J segment lost 5 bases and the V segment lost 4 bases, leaving 3 bases of the junction unmatched. The CDR3 covers 15 residues. CDR3 loop: CASSRTSGRNNEQFF. The CDR3 region has the DNA TGTGCCAGCTCACGAACTAGCGGGAGGAACAATGAGCAGTTCTTC.

This clone was counted a single time. The chain is built from TRBV11-2 and TRBJ1-2; no firm D call. Trimming stripped 5 bases from V and 8 bases from J, with 18 bases between. The CDR3 has 14 residues. CDR1 and CDR2 from the germline V gene are SGHAT and FQNNGV. CDR3 sequence reads: CASSPQGGVDGYTF. For the CDR3, the DNA is TGTGCCAGCAGCCCTCAAGGAGGAGTGGACGGCTACACCTTC.

CDR3 protein: CASSQDPGQGVETQYF. The CDR3 DNA reads as TGTGCCAGCAGCCAAGACCCCGGACAGGGTGTTGAGACCCAGTACTTC. The chain carries TRBV3-1 (or the pseudogene TRBV3-2) and TRBJ2-5, with 8 bases that match TRBD1. V trimming: 0 bases; J trimming: 5 bases; junction bases outside the gene matches: 8. The CDR3 has 16 amino acids. In germline, CDR1 is LGHDT, CDR2 YNNKEL (reference sequence).

V usage is TRBV29-1 and J usage is TRBJ1-1; the D gene is possibly TRBD1 (6 bases). Between the trimmed V and J ends, which lost 2 bases and 7 bases, there was a span of 11 bases. The CDR3 has 12 amino acids. Per germline, CDR1 SQVTM and CDR2 ANQGSEA. This CDR3 reads CSVEKGGGEAFF. The CDR3 DNA reads TGCAGCGTTGAAAAAGGGGGGGGTGAAGCTTTCTTT.